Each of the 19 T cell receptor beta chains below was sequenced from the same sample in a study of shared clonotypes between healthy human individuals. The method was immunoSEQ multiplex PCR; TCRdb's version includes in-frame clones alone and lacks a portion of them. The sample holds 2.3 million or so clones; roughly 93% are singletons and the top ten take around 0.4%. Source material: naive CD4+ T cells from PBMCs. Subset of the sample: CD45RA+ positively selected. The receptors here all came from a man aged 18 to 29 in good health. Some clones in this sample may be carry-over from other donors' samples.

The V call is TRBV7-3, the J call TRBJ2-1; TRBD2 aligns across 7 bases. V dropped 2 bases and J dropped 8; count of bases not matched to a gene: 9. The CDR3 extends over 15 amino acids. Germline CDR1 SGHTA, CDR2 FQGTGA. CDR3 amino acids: CASSLGRTRTDEQFF. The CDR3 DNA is TGTGCCAGCAGCTTAGGCCGGACTAGAACGGATGAGCAGTTCTTC.

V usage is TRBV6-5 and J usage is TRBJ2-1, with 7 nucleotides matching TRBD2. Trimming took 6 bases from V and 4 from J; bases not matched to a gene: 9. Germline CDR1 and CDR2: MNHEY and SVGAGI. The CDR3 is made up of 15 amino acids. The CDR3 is CASSPWSGTYNEQFF. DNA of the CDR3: TGTGCCAGCAGCCCCTGGAGCGGGACGTACAATGAGCAGTTCTTC.

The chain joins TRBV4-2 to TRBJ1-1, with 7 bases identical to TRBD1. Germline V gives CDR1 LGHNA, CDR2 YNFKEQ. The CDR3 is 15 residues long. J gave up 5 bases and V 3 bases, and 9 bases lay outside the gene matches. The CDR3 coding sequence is TGTGCCAGCAGCCACCAGAAGGGGGCGAGTACTGAAGCTTTCTTT. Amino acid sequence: CASSHQKGASTEAFF.

CDR3 protein: CASEGQGLISSGNTIYF. The CDR3 DNA follows: TGCGCCAGCGAGGGACAGGGCCTAATTTCCTCTGGAAACACCATATATTTT. The rearrangement uses TRBV10-1 and TRBJ1-3; 9 bases align to TRBD1. Germline loops: CDR1 WNHNN, CDR2 SYGVQD (reference sequence). The CDR3 totals 17 residues. J was trimmed by 0 bases and V by 8 bases; bases with no gene match: 11.

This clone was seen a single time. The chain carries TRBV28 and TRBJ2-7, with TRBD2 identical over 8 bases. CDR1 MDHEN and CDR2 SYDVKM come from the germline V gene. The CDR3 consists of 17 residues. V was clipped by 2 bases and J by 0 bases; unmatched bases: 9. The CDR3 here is CASSLGLGRGSSYEQYF. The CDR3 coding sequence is TGTGCCAGCAGTTTAGGCCTCGGGAGGGGGAGCTCCTACGAGCAGTACTTC.

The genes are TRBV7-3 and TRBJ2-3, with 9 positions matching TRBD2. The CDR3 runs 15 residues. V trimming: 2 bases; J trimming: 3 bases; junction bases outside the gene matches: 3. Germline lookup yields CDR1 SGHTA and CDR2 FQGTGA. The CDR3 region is CASSLSLAGTDTQYF. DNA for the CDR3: TGTGCCAGCAGCTTATCTCTAGCGGGAACAGATACGCAGTATTTT.

The CDR3 sequence: CASTGTASYEQYF. In nucleotides, the CDR3 is TGTGCCAGCACCGGGACGGCGTCCTACGAGCAGTACTTC. The rearrangement uses TRBV6-5 and TRBJ2-7, with D perhaps TRBD1 or TRBD2 (5 bases each). V lost 7 bases, J lost 1 base, and 11 bases lay in between. This CDR3 comprises 13 residues. Germline V gene sequence: CDR1 MNHEY, CDR2 SVGAGI.

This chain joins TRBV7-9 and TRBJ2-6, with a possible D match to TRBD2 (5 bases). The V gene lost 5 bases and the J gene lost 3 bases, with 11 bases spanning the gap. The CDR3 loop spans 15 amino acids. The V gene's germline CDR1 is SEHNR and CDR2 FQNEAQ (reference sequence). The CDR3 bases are TGTGCCAGCAGCCCGGGAAGTTTTGGGGCCAACGTCCTGACTTTC. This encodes CASSPGSFGANVLTF. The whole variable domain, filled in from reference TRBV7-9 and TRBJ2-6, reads DTGVSQNPRHKITKRGQNVTFRCDPISEHNRLYWYRQTLGQGPEFLTYFQNEAQLEKSRLLSDRFSAERPKGSFSTLEIQRTEQGDSAMYLCASSPGSFGANVLTFGAGSRLTVL.

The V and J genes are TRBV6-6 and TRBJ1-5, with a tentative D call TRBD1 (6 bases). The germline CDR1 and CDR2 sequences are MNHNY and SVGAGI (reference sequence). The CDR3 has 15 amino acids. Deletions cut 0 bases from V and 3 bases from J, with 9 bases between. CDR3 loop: CASSYSDSPNQPQHF. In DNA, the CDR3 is TGTGCCAGCAGTTACTCGGACAGCCCCAATCAGCCCCAGCATTTT.

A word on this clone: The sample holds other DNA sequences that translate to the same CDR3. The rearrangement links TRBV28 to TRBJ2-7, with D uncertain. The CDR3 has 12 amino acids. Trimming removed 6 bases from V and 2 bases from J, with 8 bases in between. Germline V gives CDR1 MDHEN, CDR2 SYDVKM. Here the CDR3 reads CASRTDPYEQYF. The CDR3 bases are TGTGCCAGCAGGACGGACCCCTACGAGCAGTACTTC.

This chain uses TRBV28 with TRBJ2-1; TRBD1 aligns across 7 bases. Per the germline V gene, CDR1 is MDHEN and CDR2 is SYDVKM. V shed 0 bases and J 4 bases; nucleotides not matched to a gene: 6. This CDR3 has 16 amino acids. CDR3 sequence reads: CASSLWGQGDYNEQFF. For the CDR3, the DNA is TGTGCCAGCAGTTTATGGGGGCAGGGGGATTACAATGAGCAGTTCTTC.

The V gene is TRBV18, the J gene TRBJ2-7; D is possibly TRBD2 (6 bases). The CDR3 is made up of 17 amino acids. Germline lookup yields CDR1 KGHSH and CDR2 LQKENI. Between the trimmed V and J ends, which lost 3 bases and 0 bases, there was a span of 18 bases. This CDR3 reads CASSPPGLARSSYEQYF. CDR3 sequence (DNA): TGTGCCAGCTCACCTCCGGGGCTAGCGAGGAGCTCCTACGAGCAGTACTTC.

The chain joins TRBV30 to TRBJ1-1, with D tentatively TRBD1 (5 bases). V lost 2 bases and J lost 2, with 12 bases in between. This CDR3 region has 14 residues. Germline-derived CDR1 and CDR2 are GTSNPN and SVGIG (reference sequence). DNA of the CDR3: TGTGCCTGGAGTTCACTTACAGGTAACACTGAAGCTTTCTTT. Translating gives CAWSSLTGNTEAFF.

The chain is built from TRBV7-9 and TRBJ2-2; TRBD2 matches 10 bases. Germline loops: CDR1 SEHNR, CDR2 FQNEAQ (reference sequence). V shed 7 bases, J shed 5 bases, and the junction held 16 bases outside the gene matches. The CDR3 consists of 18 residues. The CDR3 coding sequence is TGTGCCAGCAACGAAGCGAGTCTAGCGGGAGTGGGGACCGGGGAGCTGTTTTTT. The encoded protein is CASNEASLAGVGTGELFF.

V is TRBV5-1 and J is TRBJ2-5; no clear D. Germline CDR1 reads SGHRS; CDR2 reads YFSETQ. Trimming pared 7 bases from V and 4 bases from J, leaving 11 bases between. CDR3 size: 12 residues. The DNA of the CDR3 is TGCGCCAGCGCTCTGTTGGGAGAGACCCAGTACTTC. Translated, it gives CASALLGETQYF.

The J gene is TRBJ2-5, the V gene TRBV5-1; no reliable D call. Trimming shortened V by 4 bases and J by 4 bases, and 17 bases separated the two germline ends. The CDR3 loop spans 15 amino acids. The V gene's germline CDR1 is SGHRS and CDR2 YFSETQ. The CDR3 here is CASSPRFGQRETQYF. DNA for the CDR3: TGCGCCAGCAGCCCTCGATTCGGGCAGCGAGAGACCCAGTACTTC.

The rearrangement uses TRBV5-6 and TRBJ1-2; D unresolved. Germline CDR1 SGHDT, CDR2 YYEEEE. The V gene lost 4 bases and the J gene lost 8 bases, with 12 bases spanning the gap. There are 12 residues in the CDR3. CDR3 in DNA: TGTGCCAGCAGCGTCGGCGGGGTGGGCTACACCTTC. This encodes CASSVGGVGYTF.

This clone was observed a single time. The DNA for the CDR3 is TGCGCCAGCAGCCCCGAGGACAGGGTGAATGGCTACACCTTC. Its protein product is CASSPEDRVNGYTF. The chain recombines TRBV5-1 with TRBJ1-2; 8 nucleotides match TRBD1. The germline gives CDR1 SGHRS, CDR2 YFSETQ. The CDR3 totals 14 residues. Germline trimming cut 4 bases from V and 6 bases from J; bases unmatched to any gene: 8.

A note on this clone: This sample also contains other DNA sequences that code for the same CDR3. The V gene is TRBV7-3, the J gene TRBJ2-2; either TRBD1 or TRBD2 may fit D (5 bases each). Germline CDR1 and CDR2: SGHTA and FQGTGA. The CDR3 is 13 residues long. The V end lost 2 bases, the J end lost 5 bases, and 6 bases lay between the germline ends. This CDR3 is CASSLGGTGELFF. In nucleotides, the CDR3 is TGTGCCAGCAGCTTAGGGGGTACCGGGGAGCTGTTTTTT.